This is a list of T cell receptor beta chains from one sample in a study of T-cell memory formation after mild COVID-19. TCRdb re-analysed the 5' RACE reads in MiXCR, keeping a single row per CDR3 protein. Among 280,000 or so distinct CDR3 sequences, roughly 8.2% were seen once, and the ten largest hold approximately 22%. Sequencing was done on a sample of PBMCs or a T cell subset sorted from them (not recorded which). The receptor set was obtained from a young man who had mild COVID-19 (a few samples of this study predate the infection). Cell type and time point are not known. Both conserved end residues are part of each CDR3. Fields, in order: CDR3 DNA, CDR3 protein, D gene, J gene, clone size, V gene. The D gene is left open where the match is weak. For some rows the clone size is stated as once, few or many, or as a class when expanded; others skip it.

CDR3nt: TGTGCCAGCAGTTACTCGACCGCGGGGTGGGAAAAGACCCAGTACTTC
CDR3aa: CASSYSTAGWEKTQYF
d_gene: .
j_gene: TRBJ2-5
abundance: few
v_gene: TRBV6-5

CDR3nt: TGTGCCAGCAGCTTGGGGGCAGGGAATGGTCAGCCCCAGCATTTT
CDR3aa: CASSLGAGNGQPQHF
d_gene: .
j_gene: TRBJ1-5
abundance: few
v_gene: TRBV5-6

CDR3nt: TGTGCCAGCAGTCCCGGGACAGGGGTTCTGGGCACCTTC
CDR3aa: CASSPGTGVLGTF
d_gene: TRBD1
j_gene: TRBJ1-2
abundance: few
v_gene: TRBV12-3/TRBV12-4

CDR3nt: TGCGCCAGCAGCCTCGGACTAGCGGGGGGAGGTGAGACCCAGTACTTC
CDR3aa: CASSLGLAGGGETQYF
d_gene: TRBD2
j_gene: TRBJ2-5
abundance: few
v_gene: TRBV4-3

CDR3nt: TGTGCCAGCAGTTACAACCTAGCGACGGGAGAGCAGTACTTC
CDR3aa: CASSYNLATGEQYF
d_gene: .
j_gene: TRBJ2-7
abundance: few
v_gene: TRBV6-2/TRBV6-3

CDR3nt: TGTGCCAGCAGCTTCCAAGAGGATCTCACCGGGGAGCTGTTTTTT
CDR3aa: CASSFQEDLTGELFF
d_gene: .
j_gene: TRBJ2-2
abundance: many
v_gene: TRBV7-7

CDR3nt: TGCAGTGCCAGATCTGGATTGAGGCATGGCTACACCTTC
CDR3aa: CSARSGLRHGYTF
d_gene: .
j_gene: TRBJ1-2
abundance: many
v_gene: TRBV20-1

CDR3nt: TGTGCCAGCCCGGGGTTGACTGAAGCTTTCTTT
CDR3aa: CASPGLTEAFF
d_gene: .
j_gene: TRBJ1-1
abundance: .
v_gene: TRBV6-2/TRBV6-3

CDR3nt: TGTGCCAGCAGCCTCGGACGGACCGAGTCCAATCAGCCCCAGCATTTT
CDR3aa: CASSLGRTESNQPQHF
d_gene: .
j_gene: TRBJ1-5
abundance: few
v_gene: TRBV6-6

CDR3nt: TGTGCCAGCAGTACCCAGGAGAGACAGGGTTTCGATGAGCAGTTCTTC
CDR3aa: CASSTQERQGFDEQFF
d_gene: TRBD1
j_gene: TRBJ2-1
abundance: few
v_gene: TRBV3-1

CDR3nt: TGTGCCAGCGCGTTGGATGGGGTTTTGAACACTGAAGCTTTCTTT
CDR3aa: CASALDGVLNTEAFF
d_gene: .
j_gene: TRBJ1-1
abundance: few
v_gene: TRBV7-2

CDR3nt: TGTGCCAGCAGGCGGCCGGGCCTGGCCCACGAGCAGTACTTC
CDR3aa: CASRRPGLAHEQYF
d_gene: .
j_gene: TRBJ2-7
abundance: few
v_gene: TRBV5-5

CDR3nt: TGTGCCTGGAGTGTACCCGAGGGGGAGGTGAATGAGCAGTTCTTC
CDR3aa: CAWSVPEGEVNEQFF
d_gene: .
j_gene: TRBJ2-1
abundance: many
v_gene: TRBV30

CDR3nt: TGCAGCGTTCTCTGGGCGCAAGAGACCCAGTACTTC
CDR3aa: CSVLWAQETQYF
d_gene: .
j_gene: TRBJ2-5
abundance: .
v_gene: TRBV29-1

CDR3nt: TGCAGCCTCCGGGGGGGGCTTACAGATACGCAGTATTTT
CDR3aa: CSLRGGLTDTQYF
d_gene: TRBD2
j_gene: TRBJ2-3
abundance: .
v_gene: TRBV20-1

CDR3nt: TGTGCCAGCAGCTTGATTAACAATGAGCAGTTCTTC
CDR3aa: CASSLINNEQFF
d_gene: .
j_gene: TRBJ2-1
abundance: few
v_gene: TRBV7-2

CDR3nt: TGTGCCAGCAGAGACCCGTCTTTCTTT
CDR3aa: CASRDPSFF
d_gene: .
j_gene: TRBJ1-1
abundance: .
v_gene: TRBV7-9

CDR3nt: TGTGCCAGCAGACTAGGACTAGCGGGGGCAGATACGCAGTATTTT
CDR3aa: CASRLGLAGADTQYF
d_gene: TRBD2
j_gene: TRBJ2-3
abundance: few
v_gene: TRBV5-6

CDR3nt: TGTGCCAGCAGCTTATCCCGGGGGGGTAGGACCGGGGAGCTGTTTTTT
CDR3aa: CASSLSRGGRTGELFF
d_gene: TRBD2
j_gene: TRBJ2-2
abundance: .
v_gene: TRBV7-2

CDR3nt: TGCGCCAGCAGCATACGCCTGAGGGACAAGAATGAAAAACTGTTTTTT
CDR3aa: CASSIRLRDKNEKLFF
d_gene: .
j_gene: TRBJ1-4
abundance: many
v_gene: TRBV5-1

CDR3nt: TGTGCCAGCAGGCGACTAGCGGGGGGGGACACAGATACGCAGTATTTT
CDR3aa: CASRRLAGGDTDTQYF
d_gene: TRBD2
j_gene: TRBJ2-3
abundance: .
v_gene: TRBV6-1

CDR3nt: TGTGCCAGCAGCTTAGGACAGGGTTTGGGAGAAGCTTTCTTT
CDR3aa: CASSLGQGLGEAFF
d_gene: TRBD1
j_gene: TRBJ1-1
abundance: .
v_gene: TRBV11-3

CDR3nt: TGCGCCAGCAGCTATATGGGGACAGAAGAGACCCAGTACTTC
CDR3aa: CASSYMGTEETQYF
d_gene: TRBD1
j_gene: TRBJ2-5
abundance: .
v_gene: TRBV5-1

CDR3nt: TGTGCCAGCAGCTTTCTGAACCCAGGAATCCTCTATGGCTACACCTTC
CDR3aa: CASSFLNPGILYGYTF
d_gene: .
j_gene: TRBJ1-2
abundance: .
v_gene: TRBV7-3